The rows below give T cell receptor beta chains drawn from one sample of a study of blood T cell repertoires in COVID-19. The method was immunoSEQ multiplex PCR; TCRdb's version includes in-frame clones alone and lacks a portion of them. The sample holds about 210,000 clones, just over 90% seen once. Sequenced sample: peripheral blood. These receptors all stem from a man between 25 and 39 years old with acute or convalescent COVID-19. Both conserved end residues are part of each CDR3. Fields, in order: J gene, D gene, clone size, V gene, CDR3 length, CDR3 protein, CDR3 DNA. A D gene is named only where the DNA matches it firmly. A clone size is listed for some rows: how often the clone was seen (once, few, many), or a class if it is expanded.

TRBJ2-1	TRBD1	-	TRBV7-3	16	CASSRLPGQGINEQFF	TGTGCCAGCAGCCGATTGCCGGGACAGGGTATCAATGAGCAGTTCTTC
TRBJ2-7	-	-	TRBV7-9	11	CASSSLYEQYF	TGTGCCAGCAGCTCACTGTACGAGCAGTACTTC
TRBJ2-2	TRBD2	-	TRBV28	16	CASSLSSGSSAGELFF	TGTGCCAGCAGCCTTTCTAGCGGGAGTTCGGCCGGGGAGCTGTTTTTT
TRBJ1-1	-	-	TRBV6-6	13	CASSGEGFTEAFF	TGTGCCAGCAGCGGGGAGGGTTTCACTGAAGCTTTCTTT
TRBJ1-6	-	-	TRBV5-6	15	CASSSRPVADSPLHF	TGTGCCAGCAGCTCTAGGCCGGTGGCGGATTCACCCCTCCACTTT
TRBJ2-1	TRBD2	-	TRBV30	13	CAWSSGTNNEQFF	TGTGCCTGGAGCTCCGGGACTAACAATGAGCAGTTCTTC
TRBJ1-6	TRBD1	-	TRBV7-2	15	CASSLGRGRNSPLHF	TGTGCCAGCAGCTTAGGGAGGGGGCGGAATTCACCCCTCCACTTT
TRBJ2-1	TRBD2	once	TRBV20-1	14	CSASTSGWPNEQFF	TGCAGTGCTAGTACTAGCGGTTGGCCCAATGAGCAGTTCTTC
TRBJ2-7	TRBD1	-	TRBV3-1/TRBV3-2	16	CASSQGGTGGSYEQYF	TGTGCCAGCAGCCAAGGCGGGACAGGGGGCTCCTACGAGCAGTACTTC
TRBJ2-6	-	-	TRBV29-1	17	CSVALGGLHSGANVLTF	TGCAGCGTTGCCCTTGGAGGGCTCCACTCTGGGGCCAACGTCCTGACTTTC
TRBJ2-6	-	-	TRBV29-1	15	CSVAQQATGANVLTF	TGCAGCGTTGCTCAACAGGCTACTGGGGCCAACGTCCTGACTTTC
TRBJ2-1	-	once	TRBV7-3	15	CASSPQVSSYNEQFF	TGTGCCAGCAGCCCTCAGGTCTCCAGTTACAATGAGCAGTTCTTC
TRBJ1-3	-	-	TRBV5-5	13	CASSLDGATTIYF	TGTGCCAGCAGCTTGGATGGGGCCACCACCATATATTTT
TRBJ2-7	-	-	TRBV19	13	CASSIKAGYEQYF	TGTGCCAGTAGTATAAAGGCCGGGTACGAGCAGTACTTC
TRBJ1-4	-	-	TRBV2	15	CASRSARGYGEKLFF	TGTGCCAGCCGGTCCGCTCGGGGGTACGGTGAAAAACTGTTTTTT
TRBJ1-2	-	-	TRBV5-1	13	CASSLVRTMDYTF	TGCGCCAGCAGCTTGGTTCGGACTATGGACTACACCTTC
TRBJ2-1	-	-	TRBV28	15	CASSFRVSSYNEQFF	TGTGCCAGCAGTTTCCGGGTGAGCTCCTACAATGAGCAGTTCTTC
TRBJ2-3	-	-	TRBV18	14	CASSLASRSATQYF	TGTGCCAGCTCACTGGCATCAAGAAGTGCTACGCAGTATTTT
TRBJ2-1	-	-	TRBV7-3	11	CASSSGNEQFF	TGTGCCAGCAGCTCAGGGAATGAGCAGTTCTTC
TRBJ2-7	-	-	TRBV7-9	12	CASSNQGSEQYF	TGTGCCAGCAGCAACCAGGGTTCCGAGCAGTACTTC
TRBJ2-2	-	once	TRBV9	15	CASSVAGVRVGELFF	TGTGCCAGCAGCGTAGCTGGTGTGAGGGTGGGGGAGCTGTTTTTT
TRBJ2-7	TRBD1	-	TRBV2	12	CASSIQGGEQYF	TGTGCCAGCAGTATACAGGGGGGCGAGCAGTACTTC
TRBJ1-5	-	-	TRBV19	14	CASSRWRGGEPQHF	TGTGCCAGTAGCCGATGGAGGGGCGGGGAGCCCCAGCATTTT
TRBJ2-3	-	-	TRBV27	13	CASSLGRGDTQYF	TGTGCCAGCAGTTTAGGAAGGGGTGATACGCAGTATTTT
TRBJ2-4	-	few	TRBV28	14	CASSPRLAKNIQYF	TGTGCCAGCAGTCCTCGACTAGCCAAAAACATTCAGTACTTC
TRBJ2-1	TRBD2	-	TRBV19	14	CASSRAGGRNEQFF	TGTGCCAGTAGTAGGGCGGGGGGCCGTAATGAGCAGTTCTTC
TRBJ1-1	TRBD1	-	TRBV18	14	CASSSGQGRTEAFF	TGTGCCAGCTCATCCGGACAGGGGAGGACTGAAGCTTTCTTT
TRBJ1-2	-	-	TRBV3-1/TRBV3-2	15	CASSQDGSEPYGYTF	TGTGCCAGCAGCCAAGATGGGTCGGAGCCATATGGCTACACCTTC
TRBJ1-5	-	-	TRBV2	13	CASRDRSNQPQHF	TGTGCCAGCAGGGACAGAAGCAATCAGCCCCAGCATTTT
TRBJ1-5	TRBD1	-	TRBV30	14	CAWSVRGGNQPQHF	TGTGCCTGGAGTGTCAGGGGGGGCAATCAGCCCCAGCATTTT
TRBJ2-6	-	-	TRBV20-1	12	CSASRGANVLTF	TGCAGTGCTAGTCGGGGGGCCAACGTCCTGACTTTC
TRBJ2-7	TRBD1	-	TRBV5-1	14	CASRSGTGFYEQYF	TGCGCCAGCAGGTCCGGGACAGGGTTTTACGAGCAGTACTTC
TRBJ1-6	TRBD1	-	TRBV19	15	CASSIGTGLNSPLHF	TGTGCCAGTAGTATCGGGACAGGTCTGAATTCACCCCTCCACTTT
TRBJ1-4	-	once	TRBV6-5	14	CASRITLGGEKLFF	TGTGCCAGCAGAATAACTCTTGGCGGTGAAAAACTGTTTTTT
TRBJ2-7	TRBD2	-	TRBV19	15	CASSSGTSGRAEQYF	TGTGCCAGTAGTTCCGGGACTAGCGGGAGGGCCGAGCAGTACTTC
TRBJ2-7	-	-	TRBV4-2	16	CASTSIMTGRTYEQYF	TGTGCCAGCACGTCCATAATGACAGGGAGGACCTACGAGCAGTACTTC
TRBJ1-3	TRBD1	few	TRBV7-9	16	CASRLPAQGPGNTIYF	TGTGCCAGCAGGCTCCCCGCACAGGGGCCGGGAAACACCATATATTTT
TRBJ2-3	TRBD2	once	TRBV4-1	18	CASSQVASGRRGPDTQYF	TGCGCCAGCAGCCAAGTGGCTAGCGGGAGGCGGGGCCCAGATACGCAGTATTTT
TRBJ2-7	TRBD2	-	TRBV5-1	19	CASSLLRVSGGDPGDEQYF	TGCGCCAGCAGCCTCTTACGGGTGAGCGGGGGAGACCCTGGAGACGAGCAGTACTTC
TRBJ1-3	-	-	TRBV18	15	CASSPTGSTGNTIYF	TGTGCCAGCTCACCTACGGGATCCACTGGAAACACCATATATTTT
TRBJ2-7	TRBD1	-	TRBV18	14	CASSPQDRVAEQYF	TGTGCCAGCTCACCACAAGACAGGGTGGCCGAGCAGTACTTC